Presented here are 18 T cell receptor beta chains from one specimen sequenced in a study of control samples from healthy donors and cancer patients. The data were produced by immunoSEQ multiplex PCR, yet TCRdb's version contains in-frame clones alone and is incomplete. The table lists about 79,000 clones, over 85% of them singletons, with roughly 1.3% in the top ten. The material sequenced was PBMCs. These receptors were taken from a woman aged 40 to 55 with lung cancer.

This clone was observed once. This chain uses TRBV27 with TRBJ1-2, with D possibly TRBD1 on 5 matching bases. This CDR3 comprises 13 residues. Trimming stripped 3 bases from V and 4 bases from J, with 9 bases between. Per the germline V gene, CDR1 is MNHEY and CDR2 is SMNVEV (reference sequence). This CDR3 is CASSFQGSYGYTF. CDR3 nucleotide sequence: TGTGCCAGCAGTTTTCAGGGCTCCTATGGCTACACCTTC.

The chain has TRBV5-8 and TRBJ1-1; 7 bases match TRBD1. CDR3 length: 15 amino acids. From germline, CDR1 is SGHTS and CDR2 YDEGEE. V was pared by 0 bases and J by 4 bases, with 6 bases of the junction left unmatched. CDR3 residues: CASSLGTGGITEAFF. The CDR3 DNA follows: TGTGCCAGCAGCTTGGGGACAGGCGGAATCACTGAAGCTTTCTTT.

The chain is built from TRBV30 and TRBJ1-2; D call uncertain. Trimming took off 3 bases at V and 4 bases at J, with 15 bases between the two ends. The CDR3 consists of 14 residues. Per the germline V gene, CDR1 is GTSNPN and CDR2 is SVGIG (reference sequence). The chain's CDR3 is CAWRLSLIPYGYTF. CDR3 DNA sequence: TGTGCCTGGAGACTGAGTCTCATTCCCTATGGCTACACCTTC.

The chain employs TRBV7-8 and TRBJ2-4; possibly TRBD1 for D (5 bases). Germline CDR1 is SGHVS and CDR2 is FQNEAQ. The CDR3 spans 17 residues. With 5 bases removed from V and 1 base from J, the gap between germline ends came to 18 bases. CDR3 bases: TGTGCCAGCAGCGCAAGAATAATCCCAGGGGCCAAAAACATTCAGTACTTC. Its translation is CASSARIIPGAKNIQYF.

V gene TRBV5-4 combines with J gene TRBJ2-2, with a possible D match to TRBD2 (6 bases). Trimming stripped 4 bases from V and 4 bases from J, with 17 bases between. Germline CDR1 reads SGHNT; CDR2 reads YYREEE (reference sequence). The CDR3 sequence is 16 residues long. CDR3 sequence reads: CASSEGSRGGTGELFF. CDR3 in DNA: TGTGCCAGCAGCGAGGGGTCGCGGGGAGGCACCGGGGAGCTGTTTTTT. Combining the CDR3 with reference TRBV5-4 and TRBJ2-2 gives the whole variable domain ETGVTQSPTHLIKTRGQQVTLRCSSQSGHNTVSWYQQALGQGPQFIFQYYREEENGRGNFPPRFSGLQFPNYSSELNVNALELDDSALYLCASSEGSRGGTGELFFGEGSRLTVL.

The chain has TRBV2 and TRBJ2-2; D possibly uses TRBD1 or TRBD2 (5 bases each). Germline V gene sequence: CDR1 SNHLY, CDR2 FYNNEI. The CDR3 covers 15 residues. Trimming pared 7 bases from V and 2 bases from J, leaving 14 bases between. The CDR3 sequence is CASKRGLTNTGELFF. The CDR3, as DNA: TGTGCCAGCAAACGGGGCTTGACCAACACCGGGGAGCTGTTTTTT.

In its sample, this clone was seen once. The chain recombines TRBV10-3 with TRBJ1-5; D uncertain. The V gene's germline CDR1 is ENHRY and CDR2 SYGVKD. V lost 3 bases and J lost 0, with 3 bases in between. The CDR3 has 13 residues. CDR3 nucleotides: TGTGCCATCAGTGACAGTAGCAATCAGCCCCAGCATTTT. As protein: CAISDSSNQPQHF.

The chain combines TRBV29-1 with TRBJ1-3; a weak D match, TRBD1 (5 bases). Trimming took off 1 base at V and 4 bases at J, with 11 bases between the two ends. CDR1 is SQVTM and CDR2 is ANQGSEA in the germline V gene. The CDR3 runs to 14 residues. CDR3 coding DNA: TGCAGCGTTGAAGCAGGGCTCTCGGGAAACACCATATATTTT. It encodes CSVEAGLSGNTIYF.

The chain carries TRBV19 and TRBJ1-1; 7 bases are shared with TRBD1. CDR1 and CDR2 from the germline V gene are LNHDA and SQIVND (reference sequence). Trimming took 8 bases from V and 5 from J; bases not matched to a gene: 11. This CDR3 is 14 amino acids long. The CDR3 nucleotides read TGTGCCAGTCGGATAGGAAGGGGGCGGACTGAAGCTTTCTTT. The encoded protein is CASRIGRGRTEAFF.

The J gene is TRBJ1-5, the V gene TRBV6-1, with a weak D call TRBD1 (6 bases). Between the trimmed V and J ends, which lost 0 bases and 4 bases, there was a span of 10 bases. Germline-derived CDR1 and CDR2 are MNHNS and SASEGT. This CDR3 is built from 15 residues. The CDR3 sequence: CASSEAVDRNQPQHF. DNA for the CDR3: TGTGCCAGCAGTGAAGCTGTGGACAGAAATCAGCCCCAGCATTTT.

The V call is TRBV19, the J call TRBJ1-5, with D unclear. Germline values: CDR1 LNHDA, CDR2 SQIVND (reference sequence). V lost 4 bases to trimming and J lost 0 bases, with 10 bases between them. The CDR3 totals 15 residues. The CDR3 here is CASSTVPYSNQPQHF. In DNA, the CDR3 is TGTGCCAGTAGTACAGTCCCTTATAGCAATCAGCCCCAGCATTTT.

The genes are TRBV6-6 and TRBJ1-3, with TRBD1 identical over 7 bases. Germline CDR1 and CDR2: MNHNY and SVGAGI (reference sequence). CDR3 size: 16 residues. Trimming removed 2 bases from V and 3 bases from J; junction bases left unmatched: 7. In nucleotides, the CDR3 is TGTGCCAGCAGTTACACGGACAGGAGAAATGGAAACACCATATATTTT. Protein product: CASSYTDRRNGNTIYF.

The rearrangement joins TRBV10-3 to TRBJ1-5; no clear D. This CDR3 comprises 16 residues. CDR1 ENHRY and CDR2 SYGVKD come from the germline V gene. V gave up 0 bases and J gave up 4 bases, with 13 bases separating them. This CDR3 reads CAISESTAGMNQPQHF. CDR3 coding DNA: TGTGCCATCAGTGAGTCTACAGCCGGGATGAATCAGCCCCAGCATTTT.

The chain recombines TRBV2 with TRBJ1-2; the D gene is possibly TRBD1 (5 bases). V was trimmed by 7 bases and J by 4 bases, leaving 16 bases between them. Germline V gene data show CDR1 as SNHLY and CDR2 as FYNNEI. The CDR3 extends over 14 amino acids. CDR3 DNA sequence: TGTGCCAGCATAGAGTCTCTCCAGGGCTATGGCTACACCTTC. Translating gives CASIESLQGYGYTF.

The CDR3 region has the DNA TGTGCCAGCAGTTCCACACTAGTTAACAATGAGCAGTTCTTC. Translated, it gives CASSSTLVNNEQFF. The chain recombines TRBV28 with TRBJ2-1, with a tentative D call TRBD2 (5 bases). The CDR3 consists of 14 residues. V lost 4 bases and J 5 bases, leaving 12 bases between the germline ends. Germline values: CDR1 MDHEN, CDR2 SYDVKM.

This clone occurred a few times. This chain connects TRBV19 to TRBJ1-1; perhaps TRBD1 as D (6 bases). Germline V gene data show CDR1 as LNHDA and CDR2 as SQIVND (reference sequence). The CDR3 covers 16 residues. V lost 0 bases to trimming and J lost 2 bases, with 13 bases between them. CDR3 protein: CASSIDIRGRNTEAFF. In DNA, the CDR3 is TGTGCCAGTAGTATAGATATCCGGGGGCGAAACACTGAAGCTTTCTTT. The whole variable domain, filled in from reference TRBV19 and TRBJ1-1, reads DGGITQSPKYLFRKEGQNVTLSCEQNLNHDAMYWYRQDPGQGLRLIYYSQIVNDFQKGDIAEGYSVSREKKESFPLTVTSAQKNPTAFYLCASSIDIRGRNTEAFFGQGTRLTVV.

The chain recombines TRBV7-8 with TRBJ1-1; D call uncertain. The CDR3 has 14 residues. CDR1 SGHVS and CDR2 FQNEAQ come from the germline V gene. V lost 1 base to trimming and J lost 1 base, with 7 bases between them. CDR3 region: CASSLGNANTEAFF. CDR3 sequence (DNA): TGTGCCAGCAGCTTAGGTAACGCGAACACTGAAGCTTTCTTT.

The V call is TRBV27, the J call TRBJ2-1; D might be TRBD2 (6 bases). This CDR3 has 15 residues. V lost 4 bases and J lost 7, with 17 bases in between. CDR1 and CDR2 from the germline V gene are MNHEY and SMNVEV (reference sequence). CDR3 region: CASSYGTRSVNEQFF. The CDR3 bases are TGTGCCAGCAGTTACGGGACTCGTAGTGTAAATGAGCAGTTCTTC.